This TCR beta chain was found in a study of blood T cell repertoires in COVID-19. This clone was counted a few times. This table comes from immunoSEQ multiplex PCR, and its TCRdb copy is limited to in-frame clones, with some not included. The table lists a few hundred thousand clones, 81% of them singletons. The germline V and J ends were trimmed by 1 base and 5 bases, with 12 bases remaining between them. The germline V gene encodes CDR1 SGHAT and CDR2 FQNNGV. The CDR3 totals 16 residues. The genes are TRBV11-2 and TRBJ1-6; maybe TRBD1 (5 bases). This TCR was recovered from a human donor with acute or convalescent COVID-19. The donor label of this sample is uncertain. Input material: peripheral blood. The CDR3 nucleotides are TGTGCCAGCAGCTTAGGCGGGACGGTAAATAATTCACCCCTCCACTTT. Amino acids: CASSLGGTVNNSPLHF.